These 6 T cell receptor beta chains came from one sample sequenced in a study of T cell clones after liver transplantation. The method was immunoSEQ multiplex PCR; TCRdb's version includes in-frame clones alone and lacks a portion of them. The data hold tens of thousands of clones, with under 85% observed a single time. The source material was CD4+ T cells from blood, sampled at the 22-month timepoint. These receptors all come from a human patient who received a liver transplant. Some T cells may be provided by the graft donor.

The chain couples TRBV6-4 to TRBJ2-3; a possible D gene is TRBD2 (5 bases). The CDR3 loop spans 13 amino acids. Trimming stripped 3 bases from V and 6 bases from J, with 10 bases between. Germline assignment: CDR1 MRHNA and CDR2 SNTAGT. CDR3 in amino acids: CASSEGRGDTQYF. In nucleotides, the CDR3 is TGTGCCAGCAGTGAGGGCAGAGGGGATACGCAGTATTTT.

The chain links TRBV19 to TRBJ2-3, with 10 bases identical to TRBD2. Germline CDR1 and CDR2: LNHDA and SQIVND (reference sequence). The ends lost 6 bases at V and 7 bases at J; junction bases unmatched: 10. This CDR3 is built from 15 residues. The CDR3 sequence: CASRNSGGAGNTQYF. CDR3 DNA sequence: TGTGCCAGTAGAAACAGCGGGGGGGCTGGAAATACGCAGTATTTT. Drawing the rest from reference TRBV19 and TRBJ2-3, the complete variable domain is DGGITQSPKYLFRKEGQNVTLSCEQNLNHDAMYWYRQDPGQGLRLIYYSQIVNDFQKGDIAEGYSVSREKKESFPLTVTSAQKNPTAFYLCASRNSGGAGNTQYFGPGTRLTVL.

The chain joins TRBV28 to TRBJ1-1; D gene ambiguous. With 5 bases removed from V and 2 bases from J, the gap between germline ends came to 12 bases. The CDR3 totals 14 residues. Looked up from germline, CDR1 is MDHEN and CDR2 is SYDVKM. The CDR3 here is CASSPPLTNTEAFF. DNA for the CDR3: TGTGCCAGCAGTCCCCCCCTTACAAACACTGAAGCTTTCTTT.

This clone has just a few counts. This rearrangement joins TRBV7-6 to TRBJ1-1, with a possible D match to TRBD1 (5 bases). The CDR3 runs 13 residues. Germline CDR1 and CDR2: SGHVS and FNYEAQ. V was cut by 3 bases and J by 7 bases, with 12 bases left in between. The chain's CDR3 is CASSFSGRGEAFF. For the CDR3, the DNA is TGTGCCAGCAGCTTCAGCGGGAGGGGTGAAGCTTTCTTT. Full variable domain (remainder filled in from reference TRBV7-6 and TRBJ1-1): GAGVSQSPRYKVTKRGQDVALRCDPISGHVSLYWYRQALGQGPEFLTYFNYEAQQDKSGLPNDRFSAERPEGSISTLTIQRTEQRDSAMYRCASSFSGRGEAFFGQGTRLTVV.

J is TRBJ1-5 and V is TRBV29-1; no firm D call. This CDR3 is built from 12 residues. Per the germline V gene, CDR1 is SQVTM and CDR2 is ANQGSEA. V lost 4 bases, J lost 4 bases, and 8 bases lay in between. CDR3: CSVGVGNQPQHF. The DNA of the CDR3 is TGCAGCGTTGGGGTCGGGAATCAGCCCCAGCATTTT.

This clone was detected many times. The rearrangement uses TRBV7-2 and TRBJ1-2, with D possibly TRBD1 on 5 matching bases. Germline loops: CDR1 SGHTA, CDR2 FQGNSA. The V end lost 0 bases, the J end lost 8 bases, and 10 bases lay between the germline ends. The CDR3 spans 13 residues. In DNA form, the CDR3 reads TGTGCCAGCAGCTTAGCTGGGTCAGGGGGCTACACCTTC. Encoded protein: CASSLAGSGGYTF.